The clone carrying this T cell receptor (beta chain) was counted between two and nine times. Its antigen is not known. The data stem from a study of cytomegalovirus exposure and HLA in healthy donors. Study-wide findings and caveats: Per a prior analysis, the majority of TCR beta V segments were productive roughly 90% or roughly 30% of the time. The study had only CMV serostatus as immune exposure information.

The CDR3 sequence is 13 residues long. From germline, CDR1 is MRHNA and CDR2 SNTAGT. V was clipped by 6 bases and J by 3 bases; unmatched bases: 4. PCR used 60 Vbeta primers and 13 Jbeta primers. Clones were sequenced by immunoSEQ multiplex PCR, and TCRdb holds only the in-frame ones, with some missing. In the table there are roughly 150,000 clones, 65% to 90% of which are singletons. The chain employs TRBV6-4 and TRBJ1-1, with 7 bases identical to TRBD1. The TCR comes from a male donor in good health and CMV-seronegative. Sample: PBMCs. CDR3 nucleotide sequence: TGTGCCAGCAGATTAACAGGGGACACTGAAGCTTTCTTT. Amino acid sequence: CASRLTGDTEAFF.